Described below is a single T cell receptor beta chain sequence and its context. Antigen unknown. The sample belongs to a study of cytomegalovirus exposure and HLA in healthy donors. Study-wide background: Of several hundred genotyped donors, 81% grouped in the Caucasian-associated ancestry cluster. Findings and caveats of the study: There was a cluster of highly shared sequence variants that was likely a sequencing artifact. Fewer N-insertions than the approximately 680-donor mean were reportedly shown by an Asian-associated ancestry cluster in a later analysis. Per a prior analysis, the majority of TCR beta V segments were productive roughly 90% or roughly 30% of the time.

The PCR ran on 60 Vbeta and 13 Jbeta primers. Assay: immunoSEQ multiplex PCR; the TCRdb copy retains only in-frame clones and omits some. The sample has 35,000 to 50,000 clones; roughly 51% are singletons. V lost 2 bases, J lost 13 bases, and 16 bases stayed unmatched. Germline values: CDR1 SGHRS, CDR2 YFSETQ. The CDR3 covers 18 residues. Sequencing was done on a sample of PBMCs. The rearrangement links TRBV5-1 to TRBJ2-1, with 15 bases that match TRBD2. This clonotype originated in a man in his fifties or sixties in good health and CMV-seronegative. The CDR3 reads CASSFGALGLAGGQNQFF. DNA of the CDR3: TGCGCCAGCAGCTTTGGGGCTTTAGGACTAGCGGGAGGGCAGAATCAGTTCTTC.